Each of the 21 T cell receptor beta chains below was sequenced from the same sample in a study of blood T cell repertoires in COVID-19. Sequenced by immunoSEQ multiplex PCR; TCRdb stores in-frame clones only, minus some. The sample includes roughly 110,000 clones, roughly 84% of them seen just once. Sequences were obtained from peripheral blood. Every receptor here comes from a woman aged 40 to 50 with acute or convalescent COVID-19.

The table lists this clone with a count of one. The chain joins TRBV5-1 to TRBJ1-4; 11 bases fit TRBD1. Germline V gives CDR1 SGHRS, CDR2 YFSETQ. V shed 4 bases, J shed 5 bases, and the junction held 4 bases outside the gene matches. The CDR3 contains 15 residues. The CDR3 region is CASSQGTGGNEKLFF. The CDR3 nucleotides read TGCGCCAGCAGCCAAGGGACAGGGGGGAATGAAAAACTGTTTTTT.

The rearrangement uses TRBV18 and TRBJ2-5, with D possibly matching TRBD1 (6 bases). Trimming removed 5 bases from V and 5 bases from J, with 15 bases in between. The CDR3 has 14 residues. Germline V CDR1 and CDR2: KGHSH, LQKENI. The CDR3 coding sequence is TGTGCCAGCTCATCATCAGGGGTATCGGAGACCCAGTACTTC. Protein product: CASSSSGVSETQYF.

This clone turned up a few times. CDR3 region: CASSRGANTEAFF. The CDR3 DNA follows: TGTGCCAGCAGCCGGGGAGCCAACACTGAAGCTTTCTTT. The rearrangement links TRBV3-1 (or the pseudogene TRBV3-2) to TRBJ1-1; D unclear. Germline CDR1 reads LGHDT; CDR2 reads YNNKEL (reference sequence). CDR3 length: 13 residues. V gave up 4 bases and J gave up 2 bases, with 8 bases separating them.

This clone was seen a single time. This sequence joins TRBV5-4 and TRBJ2-3, with 7 bases identical to TRBD2. This CDR3 comprises 14 residues. Germline V lookup: CDR1 SGHNT, CDR2 YYREEE (reference sequence). The trim removed 7 bases at V and 1 base at J, leaving 6 bases unmatched. DNA of the CDR3: TGTGCCAGCCGGGAGGACCAGGGCACAGATACGCAGTATTTT. Translation gives CASREDQGTDTQYF.

This clone was recorded a few times. V and J are TRBV11-2 and TRBJ2-7, with 12 bases that match TRBD2. The CDR3 is 15 amino acids. Germline V CDR1 and CDR2: SGHAT, FQNNGV. J gave up 3 bases and V 3 bases, and 3 bases lay outside the gene matches. DNA for the CDR3: TGTGCCAGCAGCTTCTTGACTAGCGGGGGCTACGAGCAGTACTTC. This gives the protein CASSFLTSGGYEQYF. Using reference TRBV11-2 and TRBJ2-7 for the parts outside the CDR3, the full variable domain is EAGVAQSPRYKIIEKRQSVAFWCNPISGHATLYWYQQILGQGPKLLIQFQNNGVVDDSQLPKDRFSAERLKGVDSTLKIQPAKLEDSAVYLCASSFLTSGGYEQYFGPGTRLTVT.

This clone was seen a few times. V and J are TRBV30 and TRBJ1-4, with a tentative D call TRBD1 (6 bases). The V and J ends lost 3 bases and 8 bases respectively, with 10 bases between them. The CDR3 extends over 12 amino acids. Germline V lookup: CDR1 GTSNPN, CDR2 SVGIG (reference sequence). The CDR3 spells CAWSRDMEKLFF. CDR3 nucleotide sequence: TGTGCCTGGAGCCGGGACATGGAAAAACTGTTTTTT.

The chain carries TRBV2 and TRBJ1-4, with D hard to call. The CDR3 length is 15 residues. Per germline, CDR1 SNHLY and CDR2 FYNNEI. The V and J ends lost 6 bases and 0 bases respectively, with 11 bases between them. In DNA form, the CDR3 reads TGTGCCAGCAGCGGGATTCTATCAACTAATGAAAAACTGTTTTTT. Amino acid sequence: CASSGILSTNEKLFF.

This clone was seen once. The chain combines TRBV4-1 with TRBJ1-6; 7 positions agree with TRBD1. In germline, CDR1 is MGHRA, CDR2 YSYEKL. The CDR3 totals 16 residues. J lost 6 bases, V lost 0 bases, and 5 bases had no gene match. The CDR3 loop reads CASSQDRQGGNSPLHF. CDR3 coding DNA: TGCGCCAGCAGCCAAGATAGACAGGGAGGTAATTCACCCCTCCACTTT.

The J gene is TRBJ2-1, the V gene TRBV6-5; 8 bases agree with TRBD2. This CDR3 has 12 amino acids. The V and J ends lost 7 bases and 7 bases, in that order; junction bases with no gene match: 3. Per the germline V gene, CDR1 is MNHEY and CDR2 is SVGAGI. The DNA of the CDR3 is TGTGCCAGCATGCGGGGGGCAAATGAGCAGTTCTTC. Its translation is CASMRGANEQFF.

The sample holds one count of this clone. The chain joins TRBV5-1 to TRBJ2-7; a possible D gene is TRBD2 (5 bases). The CDR3 is 13 residues long. Deletions cut 2 bases from V and 3 bases from J, with 9 bases between. In germline, CDR1 is SGHRS, CDR2 YFSETQ. In nucleotides, the CDR3 is TGCGCCAGCAGCTTAAGCGGTAACTACGAGCAGTACTTC. Translating it yields CASSLSGNYEQYF.

The V and J genes are TRBV2 and TRBJ2-2; D is possibly TRBD2 (5 bases). Germline values: CDR1 SNHLY, CDR2 FYNNEI. V lost 2 bases and J 1 base, leaving 5 bases between the germline ends. CDR3 length equals 14 residues. CDR3 DNA sequence: TGTGCCAGCAGTGAACGGGGGAACACCGGGGAGCTGTTTTTT. Amino acids: CASSERGNTGELFF.

The DNA for the CDR3 is TGTGCCAGCTCACCGACTAGCGGGGGCCTCTCGGTAGGGCAGTTCTTC. Translation gives CASSPTSGGLSVGQFF. The chain joins TRBV18 to TRBJ2-1; 12 bases are a match to TRBD2. CDR3 size: 16 residues. V dropped 3 bases and J dropped 12; count of bases not matched to a gene: 12. CDR1 is KGHSH, CDR2 LQKENI, per germline.

The chain links TRBV7-9 to TRBJ1-2, with D unresolved. In germline, CDR1 is SEHNR, CDR2 FQNEAQ (reference sequence). V was trimmed by 1 base and J by 13 bases, leaving 10 bases between them. The CDR3 sequence is 11 residues long. CDR3 protein: CASSLDQAATF. Written as DNA, the CDR3 is TGTGCCAGCAGCTTAGACCAGGCAGCCACCTTC.

This clone was seen only once. The genes are TRBV19 and TRBJ1-5; a possible D gene is TRBD1 (5 bases). Per germline, CDR1 LNHDA and CDR2 SQIVND (reference sequence). This CDR3 has 14 amino acids. V lost 3 bases, J lost 7 bases, and 13 bases lay in between. The CDR3 nucleotides read TGTGCCAGTAGTATGGGCAGGGTGAAGCAGCCCCAGCATTTT. As protein: CASSMGRVKQPQHF.

V and J are TRBV5-1 and TRBJ2-3; the D is unclear. From germline, CDR1 is SGHRS and CDR2 YFSETQ. The V end was cut by 0 bases, the J end by 4 bases, with 6 bases between. CDR3 length: 13 residues. CDR3 DNA sequence: TGCGCCAGCAGCTTGGATATAGCAGATACGCAGTATTTT. As protein: CASSLDIADTQYF.

The chain uses TRBV27 and TRBJ2-1; possible D gene TRBD1, 5 bases. Trimming cost V 0 bases and J 5 bases, with 14 bases left between them. There are 16 residues in the CDR3. Looked up from germline, CDR1 is MNHEY and CDR2 is SMNVEV (reference sequence). As DNA, the CDR3 is TGTGCCAGCAGTTTATCAGCGAGCAGGGATAACAATGAGCAGTTCTTC. This sequence encodes CASSLSASRDNNEQFF.

This chain links TRBV5-1 with TRBJ2-2; 9 positions match TRBD2. The junction had 6 bases not matched to a gene; V was cut back by 0 bases and J by 0 bases. CDR1 is SGHRS and CDR2 is YFSETQ in the germline V gene. This CDR3 region has 18 residues. CDR3 sequence reads: CASSLALAGPTNTGELFF. CDR3 bases: TGCGCCAGCAGCTTGGCTCTAGCGGGACCGACGAACACCGGGGAGCTGTTTTTT.

The V gene is TRBV5-6, the J gene TRBJ1-1; tentatively, D is TRBD1 (5 bases). Germline CDR1 and CDR2: SGHDT and YYEEEE. V was cut by 4 bases and J by 4 bases, with 11 bases left in between. This CDR3 is built from 13 residues. CDR3 loop: CASSLTVFTEAFF. CDR3 bases: TGTGCCAGCAGCCTGACAGTTTTCACTGAAGCTTTCTTT.

This chain uses TRBV19 with TRBJ1-1; perhaps TRBD1 as D (6 bases). The germline V gene encodes CDR1 LNHDA and CDR2 SQIVND (reference sequence). This CDR3 comprises 14 residues. V gave up 3 bases and J gave up 0 bases, with 8 bases separating them. For the CDR3, the DNA is TGTGCCAGTAGTATCTGGGGGCTGAACACTGAAGCTTTCTTT. This sequence encodes CASSIWGLNTEAFF. Variable domain in full (rest from reference TRBV19 and TRBJ1-1): DGGITQSPKYLFRKEGQNVTLSCEQNLNHDAMYWYRQDPGQGLRLIYYSQIVNDFQKGDIAEGYSVSREKKESFPLTVTSAQKNPTAFYLCASSIWGLNTEAFFGQGTRLTVV.

This chain links TRBV18 with TRBJ1-1; D is unclear. The CDR3 consists of 15 residues. V was shortened by 3 bases and J by 1 base, with 12 bases between the two germline ends. Per germline, CDR1 KGHSH and CDR2 LQKENI. DNA for the CDR3: TGTGCCAGCTCACCGAACCCCTACAGGAACACTGAAGCTTTCTTT. Amino acids: CASSPNPYRNTEAFF. The entire variable domain, with the rest obtained from reference TRBV18 and TRBJ1-1, is as follows: NAGVMQNPRHLVRRRGQEARLRCSPMKGHSHVYWYRQLPEEGLKFMVYLQKENIIDESGMPKERFSAEFPKEGPSILRIQQVVRGDSAAYFCASSPNPYRNTEAFFGQGTRLTVV.

The chain employs TRBV2 and TRBJ2-7; 8 nucleotides line up with TRBD2. The germline CDR1 and CDR2 sequences are SNHLY and FYNNEI. With 6 bases clipped from V and 0 bases from J, the junction kept 4 bases outside the gene matches. The CDR3 has 14 amino acids. CDR3 nucleotide sequence: TGTGCCAGCAGGATAGCGGGGCGCTCCTACGAGCAGTACTTC. Translated: CASRIAGRSYEQYF.